This TCR beta chain was found in a study of blood T cell repertoires in COVID-19. V was pared by 3 bases and J by 3 bases, with 9 bases between. The CDR3 is made up of 13 amino acids. Looked up from germline, CDR1 is LGHDT and CDR2 is YNNKEL (reference sequence). Repertoires were generated with immunoSEQ multiplex PCR, while TCRdb's copy carries only in-frame clones and drops some. The table shows 50,000 to 65,000 clones, with about four fifths occurring only once. This clone was observed a handful of times. V gene TRBV3-1 (or the pseudogene TRBV3-2) combines with J gene TRBJ2-7; D ambiguous. Sequences were obtained from peripheral blood. This receptor was obtained from a human donor in a cohort sampled during active COVID-19. In nucleotides, the CDR3 is TGTGCCAGCAGCCACTGGCGAGGCTACGAGCAGTACTTC. It translates to CASSHWRGYEQYF.